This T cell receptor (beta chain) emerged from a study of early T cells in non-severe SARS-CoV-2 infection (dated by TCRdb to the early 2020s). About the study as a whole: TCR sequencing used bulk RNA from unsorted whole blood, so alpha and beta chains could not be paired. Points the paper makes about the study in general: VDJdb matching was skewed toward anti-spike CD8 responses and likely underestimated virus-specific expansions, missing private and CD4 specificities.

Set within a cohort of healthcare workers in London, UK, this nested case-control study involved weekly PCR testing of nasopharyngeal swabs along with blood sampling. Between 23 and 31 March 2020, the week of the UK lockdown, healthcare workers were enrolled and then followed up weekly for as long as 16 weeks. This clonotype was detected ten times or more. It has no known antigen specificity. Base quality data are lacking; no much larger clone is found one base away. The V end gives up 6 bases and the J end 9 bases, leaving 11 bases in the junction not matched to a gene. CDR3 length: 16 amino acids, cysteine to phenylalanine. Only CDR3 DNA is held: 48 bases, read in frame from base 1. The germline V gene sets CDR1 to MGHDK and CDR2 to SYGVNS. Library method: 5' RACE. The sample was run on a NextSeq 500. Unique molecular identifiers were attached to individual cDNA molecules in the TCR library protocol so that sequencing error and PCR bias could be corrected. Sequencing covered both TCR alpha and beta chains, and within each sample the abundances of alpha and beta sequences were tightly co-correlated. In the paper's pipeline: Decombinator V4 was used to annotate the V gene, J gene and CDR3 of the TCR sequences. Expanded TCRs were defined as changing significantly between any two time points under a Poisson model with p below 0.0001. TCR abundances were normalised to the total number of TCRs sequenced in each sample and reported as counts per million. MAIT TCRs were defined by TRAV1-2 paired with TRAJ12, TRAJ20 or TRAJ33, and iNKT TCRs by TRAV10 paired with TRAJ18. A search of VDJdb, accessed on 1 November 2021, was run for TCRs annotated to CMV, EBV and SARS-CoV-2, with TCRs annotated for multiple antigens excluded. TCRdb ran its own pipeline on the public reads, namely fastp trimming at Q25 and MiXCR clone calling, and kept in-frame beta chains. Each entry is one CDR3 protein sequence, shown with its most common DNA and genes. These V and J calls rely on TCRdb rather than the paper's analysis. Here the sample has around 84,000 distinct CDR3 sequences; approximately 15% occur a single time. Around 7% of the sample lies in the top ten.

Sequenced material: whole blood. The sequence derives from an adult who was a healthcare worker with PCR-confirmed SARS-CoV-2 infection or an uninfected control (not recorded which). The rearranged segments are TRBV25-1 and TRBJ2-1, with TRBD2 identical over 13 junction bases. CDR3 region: CASRGGLAGVIVEQFF. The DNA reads TGTGCCAGCAGGGGAGGACTAGCGGGAGTGATTGTTGAGCAGTTCTTC.